These T cell receptor beta chains were read from a single sample in a study of cytomegalovirus exposure and HLA in healthy donors. The repertoire was sequenced with immunoSEQ multiplex PCR; TCRdb's copy has only in-frame clones and lacks some. The sample records 100,000 to 150,000 clones, less than 80% being singletons. The specimen was PBMCs. The receptors shown here come from a man between 50 and 59 years old in good health and CMV-seronegative. CDR3s include the opening cysteine and the closing phenylalanine or tryptophan. D genes are given only for firm matches. The size of a clone is reported for some rows only, either as once, few or many, or as a class for expanded clones.

V	size	J	D	CDR3	DNA
TRBV6-1	few	TRBJ1-2	.	CASSINPEVNYGYTF	TGTGCCAGCAGTATAAACCCAGAGGTGAACTATGGCTACACCTTC
TRBV4-2	few	TRBJ1-2	TRBD1	CASSPGQGADYGYTF	TGTGCCAGCAGCCCTGGACAGGGGGCGGACTATGGCTACACCTTC
TRBV4-3	.	TRBJ1-2	TRBD1	CASSQEADRDYTF	TGCGCCAGCAGCCAAGAAGCGGACAGGGACTACACCTTC
TRBV7-8	.	TRBJ2-7	TRBD2	CASSLDLAVLYEQYF	TGTGCCAGCAGCTTAGACCTAGCGGTGCTTTACGAGCAGTACTTC
TRBV5-5	.	TRBJ2-2	TRBD1	CASSSQTGGDTGELFF	TGTGCCAGCAGCTCACAGACAGGGGGCGACACCGGGGAGCTGTTTTTT
TRBV7-2	.	TRBJ2-2	.	CASSSQGLYTGELFF	TGTGCCAGCAGCTCACAGGGCCTATACACCGGGGAGCTGTTTTTT
TRBV6-6	.	TRBJ1-2	.	CASSPTGDYGYTF	TGTGCCAGCAGCCCCACGGGGGACTATGGCTACACCTTC
TRBV6-5	.	TRBJ1-3	TRBD1	CASSETGSRNTIYF	TGTGCCAGCAGTGAGACAGGGTCCAGAAACACCATATATTTT
TRBV28	.	TRBJ1-1	.	CASSLRGATEAFF	TGTGCCAGCAGTTTACGGGGGGCGACTGAAGCTTTCTTT
TRBV4-1	.	TRBJ2-5	.	CASSPPDYQETQYF	TGCGCCAGCAGCCCCCCGGACTACCAAGAGACCCAGTACTTC
TRBV9	.	TRBJ1-1	TRBD1	CASSSPFLEDRGNTEAFF	TGTGCCAGCAGCTCGCCCTTCCTGGAGGACAGGGGGAACACTGAAGCTTTCTTT
TRBV7-2	.	TRBJ2-4	TRBD1	CASTLALGQGPIF	TGTGCCAGCACTCTAGCCCTCGGACAGGGCCCCATCTTC
TRBV25-1	few	TRBJ1-1	.	CASSDQGQKAFF	TGTGCCAGCAGTGATCAAGGACAGAAAGCTTTCTTT
TRBV15	.	TRBJ1-6	.	CATSRTLNNSPLHF	TGTGCCACCAGCCGGACACTCAATAATTCACCCCTCCACTTT
TRBV6-1	.	TRBJ2-5	TRBD2	CASRGREYQETQYF	TGTGCCAGCAGAGGGCGGGAGTACCAAGAGACCCAGTACTTC
TRBV5-4	.	TRBJ1-1	.	CASSSGQLNTEAFF	TGTGCCAGCAGCTCTGGACAGCTGAACACTGAAGCTTTCTTT
TRBV4-2	.	TRBJ2-1	.	CASSPEWSSDENEQFF	TGTGCCAGCAGCCCTGAGTGGTCTAGCGATGAGAATGAGCAGTTCTTC
TRBV28	few	TRBJ2-3	.	CASSFNSRSSDTQYF	TGTGCCAGCAGTTTTAACAGTCGGTCGTCAGATACGCAGTATTTT
TRBV6-5	few	TRBJ2-3	.	CASRLGGAGDTQYF	TGTGCCAGCCGGCTAGGGGGTGCTGGAGATACGCAGTATTTT
TRBV5-4	few	TRBJ2-3	.	CASSLERDMTDTQYF	TGTGCCAGCAGCTTGGAACGGGACATGACAGATACGCAGTATTTT
TRBV6-1	few	TRBJ1-3	.	CASSERVDSGNTIYF	TGTGCCAGCAGTGAACGCGTAGACTCTGGAAACACCATATATTTT
TRBV4-1	.	TRBJ2-3	TRBD2	CASSQDSGTGTDTQYF	TGCGCCAGCAGCCAAGATAGCGGGACCGGCACAGATACGCAGTATTTT
TRBV5-1	.	TRBJ2-5	TRBD1	CASSLGQGYQETQYF	TGCGCCAGCAGCTTGGGACAGGGGTACCAAGAGACCCAGTACTTC
TRBV5-4	.	TRBJ2-3	TRBD2	CASSLRLAGGSTDTQYF	TGTGCCAGCAGCTTGCGACTAGCGGGAGGTAGCACAGATACGCAGTATTTT
TRBV2	once	TRBJ2-6	TRBD1	CASSYRGQGANVLTF	TGTGCCAGCAGCTACAGGGGGCAAGGGGCCAACGTCCTGACTTTC
TRBV19	.	TRBJ2-5	TRBD2	CASSPSPPSGETETQYF	TGTGCCAGTAGCCCCTCCCCCCCTAGCGGGGAGACGGAGACCCAGTACTTC
TRBV10-3	.	TRBJ2-7	.	CAISESKAARPYEQYF	TGTGCCATCAGTGAGTCAAAGGCAGCGCGGCCTTACGAGCAGTACTTC